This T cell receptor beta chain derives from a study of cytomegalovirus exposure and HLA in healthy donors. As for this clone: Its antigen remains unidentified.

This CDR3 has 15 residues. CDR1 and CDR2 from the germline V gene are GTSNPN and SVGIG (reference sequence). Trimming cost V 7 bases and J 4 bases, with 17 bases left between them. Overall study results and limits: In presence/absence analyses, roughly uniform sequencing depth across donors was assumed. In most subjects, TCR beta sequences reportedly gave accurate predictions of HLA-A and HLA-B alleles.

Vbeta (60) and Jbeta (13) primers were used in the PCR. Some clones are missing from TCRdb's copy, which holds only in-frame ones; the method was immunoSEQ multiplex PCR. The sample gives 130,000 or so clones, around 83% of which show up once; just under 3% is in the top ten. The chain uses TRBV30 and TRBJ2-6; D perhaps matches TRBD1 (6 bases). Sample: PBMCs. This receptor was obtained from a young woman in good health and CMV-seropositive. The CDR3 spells CASPDSGTGANVLTF. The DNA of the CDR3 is TGTGCCTCCCCGGACAGTGGGACGGGGGCCAACGTCCTGACTTTC.